The 22 T cell receptor beta chains reported below all come from one sample, sequenced in a study of vaccination effects on CD4 cells after COVID-19. No antigen has been assigned to these receptors. Data came from immunoSEQ multiplex PCR; TCRdb stores just in-frame clones and leaves some out. Altogether about 25,000 clones are present, approximately 69% being singletons, with the ten largest covering 7.5% to 8.5%. The ViraFEST assay expanded antigen-specific CD4+ T cells with viral peptide pools before sequencing. Upon completion of approximately ten days in culture, CD4+ T cells were isolated. All participants had two doses of either the BNT162b2 or mRNA-1273 vaccine. Sequences were derived from CD4+ T cells from PBMCs cultured with SARS-CoV-2 spike peptides, sampled after COVID-19 vaccination. The receptors derive from a human donor who received a COVID-19 vaccine.

The CDR3 DNA sequence: TGTGCCAGCAGGGCAGCAGGGGGGGCCACTGAAGCTTTCTTT. Its translation: CASRAAGGATEAFF. J is TRBJ1-1 and V is TRBV25-1; 7 positions match TRBD1. Germline CDR1 reads MGHDK; CDR2 reads SYGVNS. The V and J ends lost 6 bases and 4 bases, in that order; junction bases with no gene match: 8. The CDR3 totals 14 residues.

This chain uses TRBV12-5 with TRBJ2-3; no firm D call. CDR1 LGHNT and CDR2 FRNRAP come from the germline V gene. This CDR3 region has 12 residues. Deletions cut 5 bases from V and 5 bases from J, with 8 bases between. CDR3 coding DNA: TGTGCTAGTGGTCCCCAGGAAGATACGCAGTATTTT. Protein: CASGPQEDTQYF.

This clone was picked up one time. The chain is built from TRBV9 and TRBJ2-2; D call uncertain. This CDR3 region has 18 residues. The V gene lost 4 bases and the J gene lost 0 bases, with 19 bases spanning the gap. Germline V gives CDR1 SGDLS, CDR2 YYNGEE. CDR3 coding DNA: TGTGCCAGCAGCTCTCGGACCGGTGATATCTCGAACACCGGGGAGCTGTTTTTT. Its translation: CASSSRTGDISNTGELFF.

The rearrangement joins TRBV7-8 to TRBJ1-5; weak D call: TRBD1 (6 bases). CDR3 length: 15 residues. Trimming stripped 4 bases from V and 4 bases from J, with 14 bases between. The germline gives CDR1 SGHVS, CDR2 FQNEAQ. The CDR3 bases are TGTGCCAGCAGCTCAGACCTAGGACAGAATCAGCCCCAGCATTTT. It encodes CASSSDLGQNQPQHF.

The chain recombines TRBV2 with TRBJ2-7; D gene uncertain. The CDR3 runs to 12 residues. V lost 2 bases and J 1 base, leaving 3 bases between the germline ends. CDR1 SNHLY and CDR2 FYNNEI come from the germline V gene. In nucleotides, the CDR3 is TGTGCCAGCAGTGAACGTTCCTACGAGCAGTACTTC. Translation gives CASSERSYEQYF.

This clone was counted a few times. The chain recombines TRBV2 with TRBJ2-3; D remains ambiguous. V shed 6 bases and J shed 0 bases, with 4 bases lying between them. This CDR3 contains 12 residues. Germline V gives CDR1 SNHLY, CDR2 FYNNEI. For the CDR3, the DNA is TGTGCCAGCAGGCCTAGCACAGATACGCAGTATTTT. Amino acids: CASRPSTDTQYF. Variable domain in full (rest from reference TRBV2 and TRBJ2-3): EPEVTQTPSHQVTQMGQEVILRCVPISNHLYFYWYRQILGQKVEFLVSFYNNEISEKSEIFDDQFSVERPDGSNFTLKIRSTKLEDSAMYFCASRPSTDTQYFGPGTRLTVL.

The chain is built from TRBV5-4 and TRBJ1-4, with a tentative D call TRBD1 (6 bases). V was cut by 4 bases and J by 8 bases, with 18 bases left in between. The CDR3 is 15 residues long. CDR1 is SGHNT and CDR2 is YYREEE in the germline V gene (reference sequence). The CDR3 region has the DNA TGTGCCAGCAGCATCTCAGGGGACATAGGAGAAAAACTGTTTTTT. Its protein is CASSISGDIGEKLFF.

The chain joins TRBV27 to TRBJ1-1, with no clear D. Germline V gene sequence: CDR1 MNHEY, CDR2 SMNVEV (reference sequence). V lost 3 bases and J lost 11, with 13 bases in between. CDR3 size: 12 residues. In DNA, the CDR3 is TGTGCCAGCAGTTTTCCCAACGGGCGGGCTTTCTTT. Translation: CASSFPNGRAFF.

The sample holds a few counts of this clone. The chain recombines TRBV6-4 with TRBJ2-1; TRBD1 might be the D (5 bases). Trimming pared 6 bases from V and 1 base from J, leaving 13 bases between. The length of the CDR3 is 15 residues. Germline assignment: CDR1 MRHNA and CDR2 SNTAGT. CDR3 sequence (DNA): TGTGCCAGCAGCCCCCAGGGTAGGTCCTACAATGAGCAGTTCTTC. Its protein is CASSPQGRSYNEQFF.

This clone was counted once. The chain uses TRBV6-6 and TRBJ2-6; D possibly matches TRBD1 or TRBD2 (5 bases each). The CDR3 runs to 16 residues. Trimming stripped 4 bases from V and 0 bases from J, with 10 bases between. From germline, CDR1 is MNHNY and CDR2 SVGAGI (reference sequence). CDR3 DNA sequence: TGTGCCAGCAGTTCCCGGGGCTTCTCTGGGGCCAACGTCCTGACTTTC. Residues: CASSSRGFSGANVLTF.

CDR3 sequence reads: CASSQVDGGHYEQFF. Written as DNA, the CDR3 is TGTGCCAGCAGCCAAGTTGACGGGGGACACTATGAGCAGTTCTTC. The gene calls are TRBV4-2 and TRBJ2-1, with D perhaps given as TRBD1 or TRBD2 (6 bases each). Germline V gene lookup returns CDR1 LGHNA and CDR2 YNFKEQ. The length of the CDR3 is 15 residues. V lost 1 base and J lost 8, with 15 bases in between.

This clone was counted only a few times. The rearrangement joins TRBV2 to TRBJ1-2, with D perhaps matching TRBD1 (5 bases). CDR3 length: 14 residues. Germline V lookup: CDR1 SNHLY, CDR2 FYNNEI. The ends were cut back, 3 bases at V and 4 bases at J, with 12 bases in the middle. The CDR3 DNA follows: TGTGCCAGCAGTGAGAGACAGATGATCTATGGCTACACCTTC. It yields the protein CASSERQMIYGYTF.

The rearrangement links TRBV3-1 (or the pseudogene TRBV3-2) to TRBJ1-1; no firm D call. V was clipped by 0 bases and J by 4 bases, with 9 bases between them. The CDR3 covers 14 residues. Germline-derived CDR1 and CDR2 are LGHDT and YNNKEL (reference sequence). The CDR3 spells CASSQDLQSTEAFF. In DNA form, the CDR3 reads TGTGCCAGCAGCCAAGATCTTCAGAGCACTGAAGCTTTCTTT.

The CDR3 loop reads CASSPDSLNTEAFF. CDR3 coding DNA: TGCGCCAGCAGCCCGGACAGTCTGAACACTGAAGCTTTCTTT. This rearrangement joins TRBV5-1 to TRBJ1-1, with a weak D call TRBD1 (6 bases). Per germline, CDR1 SGHRS and CDR2 YFSETQ. The length of the CDR3 is 14 residues. The V end was cut by 4 bases, the J end by 0 bases, with 10 bases between.

The chain links TRBV5-1 to TRBJ2-3; perhaps D is TRBD1 or TRBD2 (5 bases each). Per germline, CDR1 SGHRS and CDR2 YFSETQ. Trimming pared 1 base from V and 6 bases from J, leaving 9 bases between. There are 13 residues in the CDR3. The CDR3 DNA is TGCGCCAGCAGCTTGTCGGGGCCCGATACGCAGTATTTT. Protein: CASSLSGPDTQYF. The variable domain in full, completed from reference TRBV5-1 and TRBJ2-3, reads KAGVTQTPRYLIKTRGQQVTLSCSPISGHRSVSWYQQTPGQGLQFLFEYFSETQRNKGNFPGRFSGRQFSNSRSEMNVSTLELGDSALYLCASSLSGPDTQYFGPGTRLTVL.

This clone appeared a single time. The V and J genes are TRBV6-5 and TRBJ1-3; TRBD1 is a possible D gene (5 bases). The CDR3 loop spans 15 amino acids. CDR1 is MNHEY and CDR2 is SVGAGI in the germline V gene. V was trimmed by 6 bases and J by 4 bases, leaving 16 bases between them. CDR3: CASSGGDAGGNTIYF. In nucleotides, the CDR3 is TGTGCCAGCAGCGGCGGGGACGCCGGGGGAAACACCATATATTTT.

This clone appeared a single time. This chain connects TRBV7-9 to TRBJ1-2, with a tentative D call TRBD1 (6 bases). CDR1 and CDR2 from the germline V gene are SEHNR and FQNEAQ (reference sequence). Trimming left V 4 bases short and J 3 bases short, with 18 bases between. The CDR3 runs 16 residues. For the CDR3, the DNA is TGTGCCAGCAGCTCCCCTAGGGGGGGCTTTTACTATGGCTACACCTTC. It specifies CASSSPRGGFYYGYTF.

This chain connects TRBV28 to TRBJ2-7; TRBD1 matches 9 bases. V was pared by 4 bases and J by 5 bases, with 9 bases of the junction left unmatched. CDR1 and CDR2 (germline): MDHEN, SYDVKM. The CDR3 totals 15 residues. This chain's CDR3 is CASSSAGTGSHEQYF. The CDR3, as DNA: TGTGCCAGCAGTTCCGCCGGGACAGGGTCGCACGAGCAGTACTTC.

V usage is TRBV7-2 and J usage is TRBJ2-3; 7 nucleotides agree with TRBD1. Trimming at V came to 2 bases and at J to 4 bases, leaving 3 bases not matched to a gene. The CDR3 length is 14 residues. Germline CDR1 is SGHTA and CDR2 is FQGNSA. CDR3 in amino acids: CASSLRGPADTQYF. In DNA, the CDR3 is TGTGCCAGCAGCTTAAGGGGGCCCGCAGATACGCAGTATTTT. The whole variable domain, filled in from reference TRBV7-2 and TRBJ2-3, reads GAGVSQSPSNKVTEKGKDVELRCDPISGHTALYWYRQSLGQGLEFLIYFQGNSAPDKSGLPSDRFSAERTGGSVSTLTIQRTQQEDSAVYLCASSLRGPADTQYFGPGTRLTVL.

The chain is built from TRBV19 and TRBJ2-6; D remains ambiguous. The ends were cut back, 8 bases at V and 0 bases at J, with 11 bases in the middle. Germline V gene data show CDR1 as LNHDA and CDR2 as SQIVND (reference sequence). The CDR3 totals 15 residues. The CDR3 nucleotides read TGTGCCAGTTCGGCCCTTCTCTCTGGGGCCAACGTCCTGACTTTC. Its protein product is CASSALLSGANVLTF.

This chain joins TRBV6-5 and TRBJ1-2, with D possibly matching TRBD1 (6 bases). The V end lost 6 bases, the J end lost 9 bases, and 14 bases lay between the germline ends. Germline CDR1 and CDR2: MNHEY and SVGAGI. The CDR3 totals 12 residues. CDR3 bases: TGTGCCAGCAGACCCCCGACAGGTAGCTACACCTTC. It translates to CASRPPTGSYTF.

This chain joins TRBV19 and TRBJ1-1, with a tentative D call TRBD1 (5 bases). Germline CDR1 is LNHDA and CDR2 is SQIVND (reference sequence). This CDR3 is built from 11 residues. V shed 7 bases and J shed 7 bases, with 10 bases lying between them. CDR3 loop: CASIRTREAFF. CDR3 DNA: TGTGCCAGTATTCGGACACGTGAAGCTTTCTTT.